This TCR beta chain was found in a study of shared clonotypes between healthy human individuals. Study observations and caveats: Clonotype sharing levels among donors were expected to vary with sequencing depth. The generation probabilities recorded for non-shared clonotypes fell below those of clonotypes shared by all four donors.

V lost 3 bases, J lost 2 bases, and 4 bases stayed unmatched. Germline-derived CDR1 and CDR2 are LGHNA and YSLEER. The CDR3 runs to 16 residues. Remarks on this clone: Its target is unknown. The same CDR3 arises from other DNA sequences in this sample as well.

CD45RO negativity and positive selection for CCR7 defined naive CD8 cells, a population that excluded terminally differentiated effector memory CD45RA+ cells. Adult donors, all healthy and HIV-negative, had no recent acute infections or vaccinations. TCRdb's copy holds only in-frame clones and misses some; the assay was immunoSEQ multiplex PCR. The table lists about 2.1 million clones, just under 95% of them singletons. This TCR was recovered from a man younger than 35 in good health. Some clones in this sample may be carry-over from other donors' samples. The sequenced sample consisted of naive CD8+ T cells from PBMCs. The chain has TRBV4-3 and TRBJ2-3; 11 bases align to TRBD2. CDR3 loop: CASSQETSGVTDTQYF. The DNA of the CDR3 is TGCGCCAGCAGCCAGGAGACTAGCGGGGTCACAGATACGCAGTATTTT.